The 21 T cell receptor beta chains listed next were all sequenced from one sample in a study of T cells after yellow fever vaccination. MiXCR, applied by TCRdb to the 5' RACE reads, yields one record per CDR3 protein. The data show 60,000 to 75,000 distinct CDR3 sequences, just over 6.5% seen once. The specimen was CD8+ T cells sorted from PBMCs, collected 35 to 50 days after the first yellow fever vaccination. These receptors came from a young man who received the YFV17D yellow fever vaccine.

This clonotype was detected many times. The chain couples TRBV4-2 to TRBJ1-2; 7 bases match TRBD1. CDR3 length equals 13 residues. Germline values: CDR1 LGHNA, CDR2 YNFKEQ. The V gene end was trimmed by 4 bases and the J gene end by 7 bases; junction bases not matched to a gene: 6. In DNA form, the CDR3 reads TGTGCCAGCAGCCTTAGACAGGGTGGTGGCTACACCTTC. Translated: CASSLRQGGGYTF.

This clonotype occurred many times. The chain joins TRBV4-1 to TRBJ1-2; the D is unclear. CDR3 length equals 16 residues. Germline V lookup: CDR1 MGHRA, CDR2 YSYEKL. The V gene lost 0 bases and the J gene lost 0 bases, with 11 bases spanning the gap. The CDR3 coding sequence is TGCGCCAGCAGCCAAGATGGTAAGGCTACTAACTATGGCTACACCTTC. It specifies CASSQDGKATNYGYTF.

This clonotype was counted only a few times. The chain couples TRBV20-1 to TRBJ2-4, with 8 bases that match TRBD1. This CDR3 has 15 amino acids. J was trimmed by 2 bases and V by 5 bases; bases with no gene match: 8. CDR1 DFQATT and CDR2 SNEGSKA come from the germline V gene (reference sequence). This chain's CDR3 is CSAFNRGVTKNIQYF. The CDR3, as DNA: TGCAGTGCTTTTAACAGGGGGGTTACCAAAAACATTCAGTACTTC.

This clonotype was seen at least ten times. V gene TRBV14 combines with J gene TRBJ2-7; D may be TRBD1 (6 bases). The V and J ends lost 6 bases and 0 bases respectively, with 18 bases between them. Per the germline V gene, CDR1 is SGHDN and CDR2 is FVKESK. The CDR3 length is 16 residues. CDR3 protein: CASSELDSDYSYEQYV. The DNA of the CDR3 is TGTGCCAGCAGTGAACTGGACAGTGACTACTCCTACGAGCAGTACGTC.

The sample holds many counts of this clonotype. This chain links TRBV6-1 with TRBJ2-1; tentatively, D is TRBD2 (5 bases). Germline CDR1 and CDR2: MNHNS and SASEGT. With 8 bases removed from V and 4 bases from J, the gap between germline ends came to 12 bases. This CDR3 region has 13 residues. The CDR3 region has the DNA TGTGCCAGCGAGCGGTTAGGGTACAATGAGCAGTTCTTC. Protein product: CASERLGYNEQFF.

This clonotype was found many times. The genes are TRBV4-1 and TRBJ1-2; D gene uncertain. Germline V gene data show CDR1 as MGHRA and CDR2 as YSYEKL. V shed 3 bases and J shed 1 base, with 9 bases lying between them. CDR3 length equals 14 residues. This CDR3 is CASSHQDGNYGYTF. CDR3 DNA sequence: TGCGCCAGCAGCCACCAGGACGGTAACTATGGCTACACCTTC.

This clonotype came up many times. The chain has TRBV27 and TRBJ2-7, with D perhaps matching TRBD1 (6 bases). The V gene's germline CDR1 is MNHEY and CDR2 SMNVEV (reference sequence). V lost 2 bases to trimming and J lost 3 bases, with 20 bases between them. The length of the CDR3 is 17 residues. The CDR3, as DNA: TGTGCCAGCAGTTTACCGGTTATGAGGGGGTCCCGCTACGAGCAGTACGTC. Translating it yields CASSLPVMRGSRYEQYV.

This clonotype occurred once. The chain links TRBV7-9 to TRBJ2-6; no definite D call. The V and J ends lost 6 bases and 4 bases respectively, with 13 bases between them. Germline values: CDR1 SEHNR, CDR2 FQNEAQ (reference sequence). This CDR3 region has 15 residues. The CDR3 nucleotides are TGTGCCAGCAGTTCCGCCAGGTTCGGGGCCAACGTCCTGACTTTC. Translation: CASSSARFGANVLTF.

In its sample, this clonotype was seen many times. The chain links TRBV3-1 to TRBJ2-1, with 15 bases matching TRBD2. The CDR3 is 19 residues long. The germline V gene encodes CDR1 LGHDT and CDR2 YNNKEL (reference sequence). Trimming removed 4 bases from V and 4 bases from J; junction bases left unmatched: 11. CDR3 sequence (DNA): TGTGCCAGCAGCCCCGGACTAGCGGGGGGGCTCATTATATACAATGAGCAGTTCTTC. Translated: CASSPGLAGGLIIYNEQFF.

This clonotype was seen at least ten times. The chain has TRBV7-9 and TRBJ2-1; TRBD2 agrees at 10 bases. The germline CDR1 and CDR2 sequences are SEHNR and FQNEAQ (reference sequence). The junction had 10 bases not matched to a gene; V was cut back by 5 bases and J by 9 bases. The CDR3 has 15 amino acids. CDR3 sequence (DNA): TGTGCCAGCAGCCCCCCTAGCGGGGGTCCCGTTGAGCAGTTCTTC. It specifies CASSPPSGGPVEQFF.

This clonotype has at least ten counts. This sequence joins TRBV5-6 and TRBJ1-2; 8 bases map to TRBD1. The germline CDR1 and CDR2 sequences are SGHDT and YYEEEE. V lost 4 bases and J lost 4; bases outside the gene matches: 9. The CDR3 sequence is 15 residues long. The CDR3 DNA is TGTGCCAGCAGCCAATGGGACAGGAGGTCCTATGGCTACACCTTC. Protein: CASSQWDRRSYGYTF.

This clonotype was seen repeatedly, ten times or more. The V call is TRBV2, the J call TRBJ1-2; 11 positions agree with TRBD1. This CDR3 comprises 12 residues. The V gene's germline CDR1 is SNHLY and CDR2 FYNNEI. With V trimmed by 6 bases and J by 7 bases, 1 base remained unmatched. CDR3 loop: CASRDRGPGYTF. The CDR3, as DNA: TGTGCCAGCAGGGACAGGGGGCCTGGCTACACCTTC.

About this clonotype itself: Relative to the germline gene, one junction end is altered; a read error may explain this. The chain carries TRBV7-9 and TRBJ1-2, with no clear D. The CDR3 totals 15 residues. The germline gives CDR1 SEHNR, CDR2 FQNEAQ (reference sequence). The CDR3 spells CATSPPDLRLYGYTF. The DNA of the CDR3 is TGTGCCACCAGCCCCCCGGACCTTCGTCTCTATGGCTACACCTTC.

In this sample, this clonotype turned up many times. This rearrangement joins TRBV4-1 to TRBJ2-1, with D perhaps assigned TRBD1 or TRBD2 (6 bases each). Germline V CDR1 and CDR2: MGHRA, YSYEKL. V lost 0 bases to trimming and J lost 8 bases, with 17 bases between them. CDR3 size: 16 residues. The DNA of the CDR3 is TGCGCCAGCAGCCAAGACTTTACGGGGGCCGGGGATGAGCAGTTCTTC. As protein: CASSQDFTGAGDEQFF.

The chain employs TRBV23-1 and TRBJ2-7; 9 positions agree with TRBD1. TRBV23-1 is an ORF for which the function is uncertain. The CDR3 has 15 amino acids. The CDR3 DNA sequence: TGCGCTACTACTGGGACAGGGAGTGGTACCTACGAGCAGTACTTC. Its protein product is CATTGTGSGTYEQYF.

This clonotype was recorded many times. V gene TRBV20-1 combines with J gene TRBJ2-1; 7 nucleotides match TRBD1. Germline V lookup: CDR1 DFQATT, CDR2 SNEGSKA (reference sequence). V was clipped by 3 bases and J by 2 bases; unmatched bases: 7. The CDR3 sequence is 15 residues long. CDR3 sequence reads: CSARDRTGPYNEQFF. The CDR3 DNA sequence: TGCAGTGCTAGGGACCGGACAGGTCCCTACAATGAGCAGTTCTTC.

This clonotype was detected many times. The rearrangement joins TRBV11-2 to TRBJ1-6; D remains ambiguous. Germline-derived CDR1 and CDR2 are SGHAT and FQNNGV. The CDR3 sequence is 16 residues long. V lost 1 base, J lost 0 bases, and 7 bases lay in between. The CDR3 reads CASSLGESSYNSPLHF. For the CDR3, the DNA is TGTGCCAGCAGCTTAGGCGAGAGCTCCTATAATTCACCCCTCCACTTT. The full variable domain, its missing parts supplied by reference TRBV11-2 and TRBJ1-6, is EAGVAQSPRYKIIEKRQSVAFWCNPISGHATLYWYQQILGQGPKLLIQFQNNGVVDDSQLPKDRFSAERLKGVDSTLKIQPAKLEDSAVYLCASSLGESSYNSPLHFGNGTRLTVT.

The V gene is TRBV9, the J gene TRBJ2-1; possible D gene TRBD2, 7 bases. Germline V lookup: CDR1 SGDLS, CDR2 YYNGEE. This CDR3 comprises 15 residues. V was pared by 0 bases and J by 6 bases, with 13 bases between. Here the CDR3 reads CASSVEGGGTNEQFF. Here the CDR3 DNA reads TGTGCCAGCAGCGTAGAGGGAGGGGGTACCAATGAGCAGTTCTTC.

This clonotype was seen ten or more times. This chain connects TRBV12-3 or TRBV12-4 to TRBJ2-5, with D possibly being TRBD2 (7 bases). Trimming left V 5 bases short and J 0 bases short, with 10 bases between. This CDR3 comprises 14 residues. In DNA, the CDR3 is TGTGCCAGCAGTCGGGGGGCTAACCAAGAGACCCAGTACTTC. Protein sequence: CASSRGANQETQYF.

In its sample, this clonotype was seen many times. V gene TRBV4-1 combines with J gene TRBJ2-5, with 9 bases identical to TRBD1. V dropped 1 base and J dropped 5; count of bases not matched to a gene: 14. The CDR3 consists of 18 residues. CDR1 is MGHRA, CDR2 YSYEKL, per germline. The CDR3 here is CASSQVPGGTGREETQYF. In DNA, the CDR3 is TGCGCCAGCAGCCAAGTCCCCGGCGGGACAGGGCGCGAGGAGACCCAGTACTTC.

This clonotype was observed at least ten times. V gene TRBV4-1 combines with J gene TRBJ2-2; 8 bases are shared with TRBD2. V dropped 1 base and J dropped 3; count of bases not matched to a gene: 4. The germline gives CDR1 MGHRA, CDR2 YSYEKL. This CDR3 is built from 16 residues. This CDR3 reads CASSQGAGGHTGELFF. CDR3 coding DNA: TGCGCCAGCAGCCAAGGCGCGGGGGGCCACACCGGGGAGCTGTTTTTT.